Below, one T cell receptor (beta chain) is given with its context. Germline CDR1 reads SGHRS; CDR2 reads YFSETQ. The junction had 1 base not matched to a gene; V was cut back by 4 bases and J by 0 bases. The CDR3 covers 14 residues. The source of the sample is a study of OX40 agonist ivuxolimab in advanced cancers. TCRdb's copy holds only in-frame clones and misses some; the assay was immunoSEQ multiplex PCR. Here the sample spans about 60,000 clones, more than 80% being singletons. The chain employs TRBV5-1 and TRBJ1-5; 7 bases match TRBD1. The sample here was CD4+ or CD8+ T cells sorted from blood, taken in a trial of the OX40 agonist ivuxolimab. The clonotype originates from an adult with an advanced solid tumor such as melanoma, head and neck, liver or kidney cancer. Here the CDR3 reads CASSQGDSNQPQHF. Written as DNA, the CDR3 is TGCGCCAGCAGCCAGGGGGATAGCAATCAGCCCCAGCATTTT.